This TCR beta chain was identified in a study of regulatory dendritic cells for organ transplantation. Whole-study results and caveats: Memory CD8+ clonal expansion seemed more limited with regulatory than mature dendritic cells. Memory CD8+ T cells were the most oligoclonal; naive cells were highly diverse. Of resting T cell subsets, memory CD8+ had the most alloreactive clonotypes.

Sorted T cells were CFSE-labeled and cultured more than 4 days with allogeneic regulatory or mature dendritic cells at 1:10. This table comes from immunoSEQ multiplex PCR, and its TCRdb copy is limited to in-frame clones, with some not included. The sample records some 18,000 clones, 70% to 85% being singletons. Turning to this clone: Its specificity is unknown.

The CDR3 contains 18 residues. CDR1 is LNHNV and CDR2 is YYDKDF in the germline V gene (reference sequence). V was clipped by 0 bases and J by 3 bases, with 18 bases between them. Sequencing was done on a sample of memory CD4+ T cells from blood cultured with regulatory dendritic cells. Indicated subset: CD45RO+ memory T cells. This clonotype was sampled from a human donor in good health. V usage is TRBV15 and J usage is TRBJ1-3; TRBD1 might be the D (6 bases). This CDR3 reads CATSRDLGSGARGNTIYF. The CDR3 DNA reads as TGTGCCACCAGCAGAGATCTTGGTTCAGGGGCCCGTGGAAACACCATATATTTT.